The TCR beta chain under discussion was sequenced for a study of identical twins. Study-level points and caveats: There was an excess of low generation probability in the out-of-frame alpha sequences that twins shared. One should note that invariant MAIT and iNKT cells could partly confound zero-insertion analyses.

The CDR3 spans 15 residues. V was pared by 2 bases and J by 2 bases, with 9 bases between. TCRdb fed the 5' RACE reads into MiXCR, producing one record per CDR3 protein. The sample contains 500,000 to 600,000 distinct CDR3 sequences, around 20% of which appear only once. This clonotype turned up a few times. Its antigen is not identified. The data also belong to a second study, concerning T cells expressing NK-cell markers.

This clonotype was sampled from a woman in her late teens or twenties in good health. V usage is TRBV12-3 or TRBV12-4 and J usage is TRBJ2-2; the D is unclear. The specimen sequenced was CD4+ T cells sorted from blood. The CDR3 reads CASSLIGTNTGELFF. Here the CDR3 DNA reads TGTGCCAGCAGTTTAATCGGAACAAACACCGGGGAGCTGTTTTTT.